These 20 T cell receptor beta chains share one sample of origin, sequenced in a study of Tregs in tolerant kidney transplant recipients. TCRdb's table, derived via immunoSEQ multiplex PCR, lists solely in-frame clones and lacks some. This table holds around 63,000 clones, approximately 85% found once. Specimen: Tregs from blood, collected before the transplant. Receptor source: a human donor who received a combined kidney and bone marrow transplant.

The chain carries TRBV19 and TRBJ1-5; TRBD1 agrees at 8 bases. Looked up from germline, CDR1 is LNHDA and CDR2 is SQIVND (reference sequence). V lost 3 bases, J lost 4 bases, and 8 bases stayed unmatched. This CDR3 has 16 residues. DNA for the CDR3: TGTGCCAGTAGTATCTTACCCCGACAGGGGAATCAGCCCCAGCATTTT. Its translation: CASSILPRQGNQPQHF.

The chain recombines TRBV10-3 with TRBJ1-1; D ambiguous. This CDR3 is built from 15 residues. V was pared by 0 bases and J by 2 bases, with 10 bases between. Germline-derived CDR1 and CDR2 are ENHRY and SYGVKD. The CDR3 DNA reads TGTGCCATCAGTGAGTCGGGAGGGCCAAACACTGAAGCTTTCTTT. This codes for CAISESGGPNTEAFF.

The CDR3 DNA reads TGTGCCAGCAGCCCCTATGGAAGCGGAAGGATTCAGCGGTTCTTC. Its translation: CASSPYGSGRIQRFF. The chain carries TRBV9 and TRBJ2-1, with D possibly matching TRBD2 (5 bases). Trimming removed 4 bases at V and 15 bases at J, with 26 bases between. The CDR3 runs 15 residues. Germline V gives CDR1 SGDLS, CDR2 YYNGEE. The complete variable domain, with remaining parts taken from reference TRBV9 and TRBJ2-1, reads DSGVTQTPKHLITATGQRVTLRCSPRSGDLSVYWYQQSLDQGLQFLIQYYNGEERAKGNILERFSAQQFPDLHSELNLSSLELGDSALYFCASSPYGSGRIQRFFGPGTRLTVL.

This chain connects TRBV4-1 to TRBJ2-3; D gene uncertain. Germline CDR1 MGHRA, CDR2 YSYEKL. The length of the CDR3 is 14 residues. V was trimmed by 0 bases and J by 4 bases, leaving 8 bases between them. CDR3 bases: TGCGCCAGCAGCCAAGACTACGCAGCAGATACGCAGTATTTT. Its protein is CASSQDYAADTQYF.

V usage is TRBV19 and J usage is TRBJ2-6; D tentatively reads TRBD1 or TRBD2 (5 bases each). CDR1 is LNHDA and CDR2 is SQIVND in the germline V gene (reference sequence). V shed 3 bases and J shed 0 bases, with 12 bases lying between them. This CDR3 is built from 17 residues. The CDR3, as DNA: TGTGCCAGTAGTATTGGTGGGACCACCTCTGGGGCCAACGTCCTGACTTTC. It is translated as CASSIGGTTSGANVLTF. The whole variable domain, remainder taken from reference TRBV19 and TRBJ2-6, is DGGITQSPKYLFRKEGQNVTLSCEQNLNHDAMYWYRQDPGQGLRLIYYSQIVNDFQKGDIAEGYSVSREKKESFPLTVTSAQKNPTAFYLCASSIGGTTSGANVLTFGAGSRLTVL.

The gene calls are TRBV9 and TRBJ2-1, with 8 bases identical to TRBD2. CDR3 length: 16 residues. Germline V CDR1 and CDR2: SGDLS, YYNGEE. The V segment lost 3 bases and the J segment 4 bases; nucleotides outside the gene matches: 9. The CDR3 spells CASSAGASGGYNEQFF. The CDR3 bases are TGTGCCAGCAGCGCTGGGGCCAGCGGGGGATACAATGAGCAGTTCTTC.

The V and J genes are TRBV30 and TRBJ1-6, with D possibly matching TRBD1 (6 bases). The CDR3 sequence is 16 residues long. Trimming cost V 1 base and J 13 bases, with 23 bases left between them. From germline, CDR1 is GTSNPN and CDR2 SVGIG (reference sequence). The CDR3, as DNA: TGTGCCTGGAGTGACCCCCGCAGGGGAGTGAGGTCGCCCCTCCACTTT. This gives the protein CAWSDPRRGVRSPLHF.

The chain uses TRBV19 and TRBJ1-2, with unresolved D. This CDR3 spans 13 amino acids. From germline, CDR1 is LNHDA and CDR2 SQIVND (reference sequence). V was clipped by 1 base and J by 5 bases, with 8 bases between them. The CDR3: CASSIGAMYGYTF. The CDR3 DNA follows: TGTGCCAGTAGTATAGGAGCTATGTATGGCTACACCTTC.

The chain employs TRBV9 and TRBJ2-7; TRBD2 is a possible D gene (5 bases). The CDR3 is 15 residues long. V was pared by 3 bases and J by 6 bases, with 19 bases between. CDR1 SGDLS and CDR2 YYNGEE come from the germline V gene. The CDR3 DNA sequence: TGTGCCAGCAGCGCCACACACGGACTGGTGGGCGAGCAGTACTTC. This translates into CASSATHGLVGEQYF.

The genes are TRBV6-6 and TRBJ1-1, with a possible D match to TRBD1 (5 bases). Germline CDR1 is MNHNY and CDR2 is SVGAGI (reference sequence). The CDR3 covers 14 residues. The V and J ends lost 6 bases and 5 bases respectively, with 16 bases between them. The CDR3 sequence: CASSTGRGNTEAFF. The CDR3 region has the DNA TGTGCCAGCAGCACGGGGCGGGGGAATACTGAAGCTTTCTTT.

The chain recombines TRBV7-7 with TRBJ2-5, with a weak D call TRBD1 (6 bases). The CDR3 extends over 16 amino acids. CDR1 is SSHAT, CDR2 FNYEAQ, per germline (reference sequence). Trimming took off 2 bases at V and 4 bases at J, with 17 bases between the two ends. The CDR3 region is CASSLMQGHSGETQYF. The CDR3 DNA is TGTGCCAGCAGCTTAATGCAGGGGCATTCGGGAGAGACCCAGTACTTC.

The rearrangement joins TRBV5-1 to TRBJ2-5, with D tentatively TRBD2 (5 bases). The V end was cut by 0 bases, the J end by 2 bases, with 14 bases between. Germline CDR1 and CDR2: SGHRS and YFSETQ. The CDR3 has 16 residues. CDR3 in amino acids: CASSLVVGPGQETQYF. The CDR3 DNA follows: TGCGCCAGCAGCTTGGTTGTCGGGCCGGGACAAGAGACCCAGTACTTC.

The V gene is TRBV10-2, the J gene TRBJ2-3; D might be TRBD1 or TRBD2, each matching 7 bases. The germline V and J ends were trimmed by 0 bases and 0 bases, with 16 bases remaining between them. The CDR3 extends over 18 amino acids. Germline V gene sequence: CDR1 WSHSY, CDR2 SAAADI. Here the CDR3 reads CASSESKGASGSTDTQYF. DNA for the CDR3: TGCGCCAGCAGTGAGTCGAAGGGGGCTAGCGGTAGCACAGATACGCAGTATTTT.

The rearrangement joins TRBV5-1 to TRBJ2-5; TRBD2 matches 9 bases. V was pared by 0 bases and J by 5 bases, with 11 bases of the junction left unmatched. From germline, CDR1 is SGHRS and CDR2 YFSETQ. The CDR3 spans 17 residues. The CDR3 nucleotides read TGCGCCAGCAGCTTGGGCTCTTGGCGGGGGGGCGGTGAGACCCAGTACTTC. Its protein is CASSLGSWRGGGETQYF.

V gene TRBV4-1 combines with J gene TRBJ2-5, with TRBD2 matching over 7 bases. Germline CDR1 reads MGHRA; CDR2 reads YSYEKL. The ends lost 1 base at V and 2 bases at J; junction bases unmatched: 7. The CDR3 spans 16 residues. DNA of the CDR3: TGCGCCAGCAGCCAAGTCTGGGGGGGTAAACAAGAGACCCAGTACTTC. Amino acids: CASSQVWGGKQETQYF.

The chain carries TRBV27 and TRBJ2-5; tentatively, D is TRBD2 (5 bases). CDR3 size: 13 residues. Trimming took 7 bases from V and 5 from J, leaving 14 bases between them. CDR1 is MNHEY, CDR2 SMNVEV, per germline (reference sequence). The CDR3 region is CASNTRPGETQYF. CDR3 sequence (DNA): TGTGCCAGCAACACTAGGCCCGGGGAGACCCAGTACTTC.

The rearrangement links TRBV7-2 to TRBJ2-7; TRBD2 matches at 8 bases. CDR3 size: 16 residues. V was clipped by 3 bases and J by 2 bases; unmatched bases: 9. The V gene's germline CDR1 is SGHTA and CDR2 FQGNSA. The CDR3 DNA sequence: TGTGCCAGCAGCTTCGATCGGGAGGGCCCAGCCTACGAGCAGTACTTC. Protein product: CASSFDREGPAYEQYF.

The CDR3 loop reads CASSLEGLAPWGQYF. In DNA form, the CDR3 reads TGTGCCAGCAGCTTAGAGGGACTAGCCCCGTGGGGGCAGTACTTC. J is TRBJ2-7 and V is TRBV7-2, with 9 positions matching TRBD2. The CDR3 has 15 amino acids. Germline lookup yields CDR1 SGHTA and CDR2 FQGNSA. J was trimmed by 9 bases and V by 1 base; bases with no gene match: 10.

CDR3 coding DNA: TGTGCCAGCAGACTAGCGGGGTTCTCCTACGAGCAGTACTTC. It encodes CASRLAGFSYEQYF. The rearrangement uses TRBV2 and TRBJ2-7; 10 bases line up with TRBD2. V lost 6 bases to trimming and J lost 0 bases; unmatched junction nucleotides: 2. Looked up from germline, CDR1 is SNHLY and CDR2 is FYNNEI. This CDR3 is 14 amino acids long. The full variable domain, its missing parts supplied by reference TRBV2 and TRBJ2-7, is EPEVTQTPSHQVTQMGQEVILRCVPISNHLYFYWYRQILGQKVEFLVSFYNNEISEKSEIFDDQFSVERPDGSNFTLKIRSTKLEDSAMYFCASRLAGFSYEQYFGPGTRLTVT.

This clone appeared a few times. This chain joins TRBV5-6 and TRBJ2-2, with 10 bases lining up with TRBD2. This CDR3 contains 17 residues. Germline values: CDR1 SGHDT, CDR2 YYEEEE. The V and J ends lost 4 bases and 5 bases, in that order; junction bases with no gene match: 11. CDR3 nucleotide sequence: TGTGCCAGCAGCCAAGCGGGGGGGCCTTTAGGGACCGGGGAGCTGTTTTTT. This gives the protein CASSQAGGPLGTGELFF.